Below, one T cell receptor beta chain is given with its context. This specimen comes from a study of HIV-infected children after antiretroviral therapy interruption. The treatment here: PENTA 11 planned treatment interruption arm or continuous ART arm. J lost 1 base, V lost 5 bases, and 3 bases had no gene match. The CDR3 covers 15 residues. Germline V gene sequence: CDR1 LNHDA, CDR2 SQIVND (reference sequence). Unique molecular identifiers were included in an RNA-based 3' RACE TCR library. Via MiXCR, TCRdb re-called the 3' RACE reads, giving one row per CDR3 protein. Found here are more than 85,000 distinct CDR3 sequences, around 6.9% of them singletons; the top ten hold 0.9% to 1.3%.

The sequenced sample was CD45RA+ CD4+ T cells from PBMCs, pooled from several time points, obtained from a donor given antiretroviral therapy, either interrupted or continuous. Stated subset: naive CD4+ CD45RA+ CD45RO- T cells. The TCR sequence derives from a pool of human donors with HIV. The V gene is TRBV19, the J gene TRBJ2-1; 9 bases agree with TRBD1. The CDR3 DNA reads as TGTGCCAGTAGTCCGGACAGGGGTTCCTACAATGAGCAGTTCTTC. It yields the protein CASSPDRGSYNEQFF.